The rows below give T cell receptor beta chains drawn from one sample of a study of response to subunit inactivated influenza vaccine. TCRdb called the RT-PCR reads again in MiXCR, with one record for every CDR3 protein. The repertoire has fewer than 700,000 distinct CDR3 sequences, 10% to 15% of them found once; the top ten carry around 13%. The input for sequencing was PBMCs from blood, taken more than 35 days after vaccination. All receptors come from a man aged 45 to 65 who received an inactivated influenza vaccine. CDR3s include the opening cysteine and the closing phenylalanine or tryptophan. The D gene is left open where the match is weak. The listing skips clone size in some rows; elsewhere it reads once, few, many or a size class.

- TRBJ1-1 TRBV5-1 many CASSGGHSSTEAFF TGCGCCAGCAGCGGGGGACATTCAAGCACTGAAGCTTTCTTT
- TRBJ1-4 TRBV24-1 - CATSDSAGVYGEKLFF TGTGCCACCAGTGATTCCGCGGGGGTCTATGGTGAAAAACTGTTTTTT
TRBD1 TRBJ1-1 TRBV6-2/TRBV6-3 - CASSGLGTAKGAFF TGTGCCAGCAGTGGGCTCGGGACAGCAAAGGGAGCTTTCTTT
- TRBJ2-5 TRBV6-2/TRBV6-3 few CASTQRQRETQYF TGTGCCAGCACCCAGCGGCAGAGGGAGACCCAGTACTTC
- TRBJ1-3 TRBV11-2 - CASSLEPAGNTIYF TGTGCCAGCAGCTTAGAGCCAGCAGGAAACACCATATATTTT
- TRBJ2-1 TRBV29-1 many CSVGGRDNEQFF TGCAGCGTTGGGGGTAGGGATAATGAGCAGTTCTTC
TRBD2 TRBJ2-1 TRBV6-2/TRBV6-3 few CASSLWTSGSTEQFF TGTGCCAGCAGTCTATGGACTAGCGGGAGCACTGAGCAGTTCTTC
TRBD2 TRBJ2-7 TRBV5-1 few CASSLEERGGPYEQYF TGCGCCAGCAGCTTGGAGGAGCGGGGGGGCCCTTACGAGCAGTACTTC
TRBD1 TRBJ2-5 TRBV20-1 few CSASGTGSWETQYF TGCAGTGCTAGTGGGACAGGTTCCTGGGAGACCCAGTACTTC
TRBD2 TRBJ2-2 TRBV7-9 many CASRLAAPGELFF TGTGCCAGCCGACTAGCGGCCCCCGGGGAGCTGTTTTTT
TRBD1 TRBJ1-5 TRBV12-3/TRBV12-4 many CASSLQGASNQPQHF TGTGCCAGCAGCTTACAGGGGGCAAGCAATCAGCCCCAGCATTTT
TRBD2 TRBJ2-1 TRBV7-8 few CASSLGTSGIYEQFF TGTGCCAGCAGCCTTGGGACTAGCGGGATTTATGAGCAGTTCTTC
TRBD2 TRBJ2-5 TRBV7-2 - CASSRGTSGGGQETQYF TGTGCCAGCAGCCGAGGGACTAGCGGAGGGGGGCAAGAGACCCAGTACTTC
TRBD2 TRBJ2-3 TRBV4-1 - CASSQFERGLSTDTQYF TGCGCCAGCAGCCAATTCGAGCGGGGTCTAAGCACAGATACGCAGTATTTT
- TRBJ1-6 TRBV20-1 - CSARIAGFNSPLHF TGCAGTGCTAGGATCGCAGGGTTTAATTCACCCCTCCACTTT
- TRBJ2-7 TRBV27 few CASSIQGGGYEQYF TGTGCCAGCAGTATCCAGGGTGGCGGCTACGAGCAGTACTTC
TRBD1 TRBJ2-2 TRBV7-2 many CASSPAGTGAGELFF TGTGCCAGCAGCCCAGCCGGGACAGGGGCCGGGGAGCTGTTTTTT
- TRBJ2-7 TRBV20-1 few CSAQPPIYEQYF TGCAGTGCTCAGCCCCCAATTTACGAGCAGTACTTC
TRBD1 TRBJ2-1 TRBV12-3/TRBV12-4 - CASSLTGTGFNEQFF TGTGCCAGCAGTTTGACCGGGACAGGGTTCAATGAGCAGTTCTTC
TRBD2 TRBJ2-3 TRBV29-1 many CSLAGEADTQYF TGCAGCCTAGCGGGAGAAGCAGATACGCAGTATTTT
- TRBJ2-7 TRBV21-1 - CASRTGKRDEQYF TGTGCCAGCAGGACAGGGAAAAGGGACGAGCAGTACTTC
TRBD2 TRBJ2-7 TRBV4-2 - CASSQESGRLSYEQYF TGTGCCAGCAGCCAAGAAAGCGGGAGACTTTCCTACGAGCAGTACTTC
- TRBJ2-2 TRBV11-1 few CASSLAFDRRSNTGELFF TGTGCCAGCAGCTTAGCTTTCGACAGGAGATCGAACACCGGGGAGCTGTTTTTT
- TRBJ1-6 TRBV4-1 - CASSLFRGSDSPLHF TGCGCCAGCAGTCTTTTTCGGGGGTCCGATTCACCCCTCCACTTT
- TRBJ1-1 TRBV12-5 - CACSQDRAGFTEAFF TGTGCCTGCTCCCAAGATAGAGCGGGCTTCACTGAAGCTTTCTTT
TRBD1 TRBJ1-1 TRBV7-2 few CASSLGTGYTEAFF TGTGCCAGCAGCTTAGGGACAGGGTACACTGAAGCTTTCTTT
TRBD1 TRBJ1-1 TRBV5-1 many CASSLGQVKGGEAFF TGCGCCAGCAGCTTAGGACAGGTCAAAGGGGGTGAAGCTTTCTTT
TRBD2 TRBJ2-1 TRBV10-3 few CAISELPSGAPSHEQFF TGTGCCATCAGTGAGTTGCCTAGCGGGGCGCCGAGCCATGAGCAGTTCTTC
- TRBJ2-3 TRBV7-9 few CASSGDAAQGVQYF TGTGCCAGCAGCGGTGACGCGGCCCAAGGGGTGCAGTATTTT
- TRBJ2-2 TRBV12-3/TRBV12-4 - CASSRPYTGELFF TGTGCCAGCAGCCGACCCTACACCGGGGAGCTGTTTTTT
- TRBJ2-5 TRBV10-3 many CAIRDWKKETQYF TGTGCCATCAGGGACTGGAAGAAAGAGACCCAGTACTTC
TRBD1 TRBJ1-6 TRBV4-3 - CASSQLTGNNSPLHF TGCGCCAGCAGCCAATTGACAGGGAACAATTCACCCCTCCACTTT
TRBD2 TRBJ2-4 TRBV18 once CASSPPVRRGENIQYF TGTGCCAGCTCACCACCCGTAAGGCGGGGGGAAAACATTCAGTACTTC
TRBD1 TRBJ2-7 TRBV7-9 few CASSPDREKVYEQYF TGTGCCAGCAGCCCCGACAGGGAGAAAGTCTACGAGCAGTACTTC
- TRBJ2-5 TRBV29-1 many CSVEDPWGQETQYF TGCAGCGTTGAAGATCCTTGGGGCCAAGAGACCCAGTACTTC
- TRBJ1-1 TRBV18 few CASSPPTTYTAEAFF TGTGCCAGCTCACCGCCCACGACTTACACCGCTGAAGCTTTCTTT
TRBD1 TRBJ1-6 TRBV7-2 - CASSSTGGTNNSPLHF TGTGCCAGCAGCTCGACAGGGGGGACAAATAATTCACCCCTCCACTTT
- TRBJ2-7 TRBV29-1 - CSVDAQDSYEQYF TGCAGCGTTGACGCCCAGGACTCCTACGAGCAGTACTTC
- TRBJ1-1 TRBV10-1 few CASSESEGQLMNTEAFF TGCGCCAGCAGTGAGTCTGAAGGACAGCTTATGAACACTGAAGCTTTCTTT
- TRBJ1-1 TRBV12-3/TRBV12-4 - CASSDSYTEAFF TGTGCCAGCAGCGACAGCTACACTGAAGCTTTCTTT
- TRBJ2-1 TRBV29-1 few CSVSKRTNNEQFF TGCAGCGTATCGAAACGGACCAACAATGAGCAGTTCTTC
- TRBJ1-2 TRBV29-1 many CSVRANYGYTF TGCAGCGTTAGAGCTAACTATGGCTACACCTTC
- TRBJ2-7 TRBV29-1 - CSVRGQSYEQYF TGCAGCGTTCGTGGACAAAGCTACGAGCAGTACTTC
TRBD1 TRBJ2-5 TRBV28 - CASFLKGTGKETQYF TGTGCCAGCTTCCTCAAAGGGACAGGGAAAGAGACCCAGTACTTC
- TRBJ2-5 TRBV27 - CASSSRGWETQYF TGTGCCAGCAGTTCCAGAGGATGGGAGACCCAGTACTTC
- TRBJ2-2 TRBV5-1 - CASSLERATGELFF TGCGCCAGCAGCTTGGAAAGGGCCACCGGGGAGCTGTTTTTT
- TRBJ2-7 TRBV12-3/TRBV12-4 few CASRTGTQEGEQYF TGTGCCAGCAGAACCGGGACGCAAGAAGGCGAGCAGTACTTC
TRBD2 TRBJ2-3 TRBV5-1 - CASSLRTSETDTQYF TGCGCCAGCAGCTTAAGGACTAGCGAAACAGATACGCAGTATTTT
TRBD1 TRBJ1-2 TRBV6-2/TRBV6-3 few CASGRTGATGYTF TGTGCCAGCGGACGGACAGGGGCGACTGGCTACACCTTC
- TRBJ1-1 TRBV12-3/TRBV12-4 few CASSFKANGEAFF TGTGCCAGCAGTTTCAAGGCGAACGGTGAAGCTTTCTTT
TRBD1 TRBJ2-5 TRBV12-3/TRBV12-4 few CASSWGTGWSGPQETQYF TGTGCCAGCAGTTGGGGGACAGGGTGGTCGGGACCCCAAGAGACCCAGTACTTC
- TRBJ1-5 TRBV20-1 few CSAGGLGGNRNQPQHF TGCAGTGCTGGAGGTTTGGGGGGGAACCGCAATCAGCCCCAGCATTTT